This TCR beta chain was sequenced in a study of blood T cell repertoires in COVID-19. Participant-reported clinical history was the basis for cohort assignment. Cohort 3 recovery required two negative PCRs, clearance, or symptom resolution. The CDR3 length is 15 residues. The germline V gene has CDR1 MNHEY and CDR2 SVGAGI. V was shortened by 5 bases and J by 6 bases, with 17 bases between the two germline ends. Per the original methods: Counts of nucleated cells, estimated from reference gene primer amplification, were obtained. TCRdb's copy holds only in-frame clones and misses some; the assay was immunoSEQ multiplex PCR. That table furnishes V, J and clone size, whereas the DNA furnished D and trimming. The sample includes roughly 330,000 clones, roughly 86% of them seen just once.

The chain links TRBV6-5 to TRBJ1-3; D is perhaps TRBD1 (6 bases). The source material was PBMCs or T cells enriched from blood (not recorded which). This receptor was obtained from a woman aged 25 to 45 who had recovered from COVID-19. The CDR3 here is CASSRGQTLVNTIYF. The CDR3 nucleotides read TGTGCCAGCAGTCGAGGACAGACCTTAGTAAACACCATATATTTT.